This T cell receptor (beta chain) was identified during a study of PD-1 blockade in classical Hodgkin lymphoma. Using immunoSEQ multiplex PCR, the repertoire was profiled, and TCRdb retains in-frame clones only, with some absent. The sample includes roughly 100,000 clones, approximately 90% of them seen just once. This CDR3 is 13 amino acids long. Germline-derived CDR1 and CDR2 are PRHDT and FYEKMQ (reference sequence). Trimming pared 2 bases from V and 3 bases from J, leaving 5 bases between. Of note for this clone: Its matching antigen is unknown.

Study-wide results and caveats: Baseline diversity was lower in partial responders and progressors than complete responders.

Time point in this sample: cycle 4 day 1 (C4D1), after six to seven weeks of nivolumab. Autologous stem cell transplantation was followed by relapse in every patient, and brentuximab vedotin exposure varied. This clonotype was sampled from a human donor with classical Hodgkin lymphoma. The material was peripheral blood mononuclear cells (PBMCs), obtained before the fourth cycle of nivolumab. The rearrangement links TRBV13 to TRBJ2-1; D unresolved. This CDR3 is CASSLPHYNEQFF. Here the CDR3 DNA reads TGTGCCAGCAGCTTACCCCACTACAATGAGCAGTTCTTC.